The sequence of this T cell receptor (beta chain) was determined in a study of CD8+CD57+ T cells in acquired aplastic anemia. CDR3 size: 13 residues. The J segment lost 4 bases and the V segment lost 5 bases, leaving 4 bases of the junction unmatched. From germline, CDR1 is ENHRY and CDR2 SYGVKD. It was patients with CD8+CD57+ cell expansion by flow cytometry who were chosen for sequencing. Genomic DNA acted as the template from which TCR beta VDJ combination and CDR3 sequence profiling were carried out. TCRdb ran MiXCR on the reads and lists one entry per CDR3 protein. This sample yields 180,000 or so distinct CDR3 sequences, of which around half are seen a single time; about 1.7% belongs to the top ten.

This TCR was sampled from a human donor with aplastic anemia. The specimen sequenced was sorted CD4+, CD8+, or CD8+CD57+ T cells (not recorded which) from PBMCs. This chain connects TRBV10-3 to TRBJ2-7; TRBD1 matches at 8 bases. The CDR3 region is CAISLDRAYEQYF. CDR3 bases: TGTGCCATCAGTTTGGACAGGGCGTACGAGCAGTACTTC.